The 22 T cell receptor beta chains below come from one sample, sequenced in a study of cytomegalovirus exposure and HLA in healthy donors. The PCR had 60 Vbeta and 13 Jbeta primers. Using immunoSEQ multiplex PCR, the repertoire was profiled, and TCRdb retains in-frame clones only, with some absent. This sample carries some 190,000 clones, around 80% of them seen once, and the ten largest clones take roughly 2.5%. Sequenced: PBMCs. The receptors originated from a woman aged 25 to 39 in good health and CMV-seropositive.

The CDR3 DNA reads as TGTGCCAGCAGCTTAGCGGTACGGTCGGGGACCCAGTACTTC. This codes for CASSLAVRSGTQYF. The chain is built from TRBV7-2 and TRBJ2-5, with D unclear. V lost 0 bases to trimming and J lost 7 bases, with 12 bases between them. From germline, CDR1 is SGHTA and CDR2 FQGNSA. The CDR3 loop spans 14 amino acids. Full variable domain (rest looked up from reference TRBV7-2 and TRBJ2-5): GAGVSQSPSNKVTEKGKDVELRCDPISGHTALYWYRQSLGQGLEFLIYFQGNSAPDKSGLPSDRFSAERTGGSVSTLTIQRTQQEDSAVYLCASSLAVRSGTQYFGPGTRLLVL.

The rearrangement uses TRBV19 and TRBJ2-4; 11 bases fit TRBD1. Germline CDR1 LNHDA, CDR2 SQIVND (reference sequence). The CDR3 sequence is 16 residues long. V gave up 3 bases and J gave up 1 base; unmatched junction bases: 2. The CDR3 loop is CASSIRDRGAKNIQYF. Written as DNA, the CDR3 is TGTGCCAGTAGTATTAGGGACAGGGGGGCCAAAAACATTCAGTACTTC.

The CDR3 DNA follows: TGCAGCTCGAGGATTGGGTCGGAGGAAAAACTGTTTTTT. Protein: CSSRIGSEEKLFF. This rearrangement joins TRBV29-1 to TRBJ1-4; no clear D gene. The V gene lost 8 bases and the J gene lost 8 bases, with 18 bases spanning the gap. Germline V gene lookup returns CDR1 SQVTM and CDR2 ANQGSEA. This CDR3 contains 13 residues.

The CDR3, as DNA: TGTGCCAGCACCGGCGGGTACACAGATACGCAGTATTTT. Translation: CASTGGYTDTQYF. The chain couples TRBV6-5 to TRBJ2-3; TRBD2 is a possible D gene (5 bases). V lost 7 bases and J lost 2, with 10 bases in between. Germline assignment: CDR1 MNHEY and CDR2 SVGAGI. The CDR3 sequence is 13 residues long.

V gene TRBV2 combines with J gene TRBJ1-4; D may be TRBD1 (5 bases). Trimming shortened V by 7 bases and J by 1 base, and 13 bases separated the two germline ends. This CDR3 contains 15 residues. Germline V gene lookup returns CDR1 SNHLY and CDR2 FYNNEI. CDR3 residues: CASTPRGGTNEKLFF. In DNA, the CDR3 is TGTGCCAGCACCCCGCGGGGGGGAACTAATGAAAAACTGTTTTTT. Filled out from reference TRBV2 and TRBJ1-4, the complete variable domain reads EPEVTQTPSHQVTQMGQEVILRCVPISNHLYFYWYRQILGQKVEFLVSFYNNEISEKSEIFDDQFSVERPDGSNFTLKIRSTKLEDSAMYFCASTPRGGTNEKLFFGSGTQLSVL.

The chain employs TRBV9 and TRBJ2-2, with D tentatively TRBD2 (6 bases). V gave up 2 bases and J gave up 7 bases, with 12 bases separating them. The CDR3 sequence is 14 residues long. Looked up from germline, CDR1 is SGDLS and CDR2 is YYNGEE. CDR3 region: CASSVGGTGGELFF. Here the CDR3 DNA reads TGTGCCAGCAGCGTCGGGGGAACGGGCGGGGAGCTGTTTTTT.

This chain connects TRBV11-2 to TRBJ2-2; D is uncertain. Per the germline V gene, CDR1 is SGHAT and CDR2 is FQNNGV. The V end was cut by 1 base, the J end by 1 base, with 7 bases between. The CDR3 has 15 amino acids. CDR3 region: CASSLAGLNTGELFF. The CDR3, as DNA: TGTGCCAGCAGCTTAGCGGGTTTGAACACCGGGGAGCTGTTTTTT.

V usage is TRBV7-2 and J usage is TRBJ2-1, with TRBD2 identical over 9 bases. CDR3 length: 16 residues. V was pared by 1 base and J by 8 bases, with 9 bases of the junction left unmatched. Germline values: CDR1 SGHTA, CDR2 FQGNSA. CDR3 region: CASSLDGGGAPDEQFF. Here the CDR3 DNA reads TGTGCCAGCAGCTTAGATGGCGGGGGGGCCCCGGATGAGCAGTTCTTC.

This chain connects TRBV6-4 to TRBJ1-5; no definite D call. This CDR3 is 13 amino acids long. CDR1 and CDR2 (germline): MRHNA, SNTAGT. V was shortened by 0 bases and J by 7 bases, with 7 bases between the two germline ends. CDR3 DNA: TGTGCCAGCAGTGACTCTCCCAAACAGCCCCAGCATTTT. This sequence encodes CASSDSPKQPQHF.

This clone was recorded once. The chain has TRBV11-3 and TRBJ2-7; tentatively, D is TRBD2 (5 bases). Trimming removed 3 bases from V and 1 base from J, with 10 bases in between. This CDR3 region has 14 residues. Germline lookup yields CDR1 SGHNT and CDR2 YENEEA. The CDR3 protein is CASSFQRTSYEQYF. CDR3 DNA sequence: TGTGCCAGCAGCTTCCAGAGGACTTCCTACGAGCAGTACTTC.

This clone appeared a few times. This chain links TRBV6-1 with TRBJ1-5, with 7 bases aligning to TRBD1. This CDR3 region has 17 residues. Per the germline V gene, CDR1 is MNHNS and CDR2 is SASEGT. With 2 bases clipped from V and 3 bases from J, the junction kept 10 bases outside the gene matches. The CDR3 sequence: CASSEITGVRLNQPQHF. The CDR3 DNA is TGTGCCAGCAGTGAAATTACAGGGGTTCGTCTCAATCAGCCCCAGCATTTT.

This sequence joins TRBV30 and TRBJ1-5; D possibly corresponds to TRBD1 (6 bases). CDR3 length: 14 residues. Per the germline V gene, CDR1 is GTSNPN and CDR2 is SVGIG (reference sequence). V gave up 2 bases and J gave up 8 bases, with 16 bases separating them. The CDR3 is CAWSRPQGMEPQHF. CDR3 nucleotide sequence: TGTGCCTGGAGTCGACCCCAGGGGATGGAGCCCCAGCATTTT.

J is TRBJ2-1 and V is TRBV27, with 12 bases aligning to TRBD1. J gave up 2 bases and V 0 bases, and 5 bases lay outside the gene matches. CDR1 is MNHEY and CDR2 is SMNVEV in the germline V gene (reference sequence). The CDR3 loop spans 18 amino acids. CDR3: CASSLSGRDRGPYNEQFF. The CDR3 region has the DNA TGTGCCAGCAGTTTATCTGGGAGGGACAGGGGGCCCTACAATGAGCAGTTCTTC.

The rearrangement joins TRBV6-6 to TRBJ1-3; D is uncertain. Germline V gene data show CDR1 as MNHNY and CDR2 as SVGAGI (reference sequence). V was shortened by 8 bases and J by 4 bases, with 9 bases between the two germline ends. There are 12 residues in the CDR3. The chain's CDR3 is CASGRPGNTIYF. Here the CDR3 DNA reads TGTGCCAGCGGGAGACCCGGAAACACCATATATTTT.

This clone was recorded only once. The V and J genes are TRBV28 and TRBJ1-3, with D unresolved. In germline, CDR1 is MDHEN, CDR2 SYDVKM. V gave up 3 bases and J gave up 3 bases, with 3 bases separating them. The CDR3 consists of 12 residues. The CDR3 spells CASSFSGNTIYF. DNA for the CDR3: TGTGCCAGCAGTTTCAGTGGAAACACCATATATTTT.

This clone has a handful of counts. The chain is built from TRBV11-2 and TRBJ2-2, with 7 bases fitting TRBD1. The trim removed 0 bases at V and 6 bases at J, leaving 1 base unmatched. Germline V gene data show CDR1 as SGHAT and CDR2 as FQNNGV. This CDR3 has 14 amino acids. This chain's CDR3 is CASSLDQGAGELFF. CDR3 DNA sequence: TGTGCCAGCAGCTTAGATCAGGGGGCCGGGGAGCTGTTTTTT.

This chain uses TRBV6-5 with TRBJ1-2; TRBD1 aligns across 8 bases. The CDR3 length is 15 residues. Trimming took 6 bases from V and 0 from J; bases not matched to a gene: 6. The germline CDR1 and CDR2 sequences are MNHEY and SVGAGI. The CDR3 DNA follows: TGTGCCAGCAGGCCCCGGACAGGGTCTAACTATGGCTACACCTTC. Translation gives CASRPRTGSNYGYTF.

V and J are TRBV10-3 and TRBJ2-1; 7 positions agree with TRBD1. From germline, CDR1 is ENHRY and CDR2 SYGVKD. The CDR3 covers 15 residues. The ends lost 7 bases at V and 4 bases at J; junction bases unmatched: 10. The CDR3 sequence: CAITARQGAYNEQFF. DNA for the CDR3: TGTGCCATCACGGCCCGACAGGGAGCGTACAATGAGCAGTTCTTC.

This clone was recorded a few times. This rearrangement joins TRBV7-2 to TRBJ2-1, with TRBD2 identical over 10 bases. The CDR3 spans 16 residues. Trimming took 1 base from V and 6 from J; bases not matched to a gene: 6. Germline loops: CDR1 SGHTA, CDR2 FQGNSA. In nucleotides, the CDR3 is TGTGCCAGCAGCTTAGGGGGTAGCGGGGGGTTCAATGAGCAGTTCTTC. Amino acids: CASSLGGSGGFNEQFF.

The J gene is TRBJ1-2, the V gene TRBV7-6, with D perhaps matching TRBD1 (5 bases). V lost 2 bases and J 8 bases, leaving 12 bases between the germline ends. The CDR3 has 13 residues. Germline CDR1 and CDR2: SGHVS and FNYEAQ. The CDR3 bases are TGTGCCAGCAGCTTACTTGGGGCGGGGGGCTACACCTTC. This gives the protein CASSLLGAGGYTF.

A few counts support this clone. The J gene is TRBJ1-6, the V gene TRBV4-3; the D is unclear. The V end was cut by 4 bases, the J end by 0 bases, with 13 bases between. This CDR3 contains 17 residues. The germline gives CDR1 LGHNA, CDR2 YSLEER. The CDR3 nucleotides are TGCGCCAGCAGCCGCCTTCTAGGGAGCTCCTATAATTCACCCCTCCACTTT. As protein: CASSRLLGSSYNSPLHF.

The J gene is TRBJ2-7, the V gene TRBV13; 8 bases are shared with TRBD2. The CDR3 consists of 12 residues. Germline trimming cut 8 bases from V and 3 bases from J; bases unmatched to any gene: 3. CDR1 is PRHDT, CDR2 FYEKMQ, per germline (reference sequence). The CDR3 sequence is CASRGGGYEQYF. The CDR3 DNA reads TGTGCCAGCCGGGGGGGCGGCTACGAGCAGTACTTC.